Listed below are T cell receptor beta chains from one sample, sequenced in a study of blood T cell repertoires in COVID-19. Assay: immunoSEQ multiplex PCR; the TCRdb copy retains only in-frame clones and omits some. Among a few hundred thousand clones listed, approximately 80% were seen once. The sequencing input was peripheral blood. These receptors were obtained from a human donor in a cohort sampled during active COVID-19. CDR3s include the opening cysteine and the closing phenylalanine or tryptophan. A D gene is named only where the DNA matches it firmly. Size is stated for part of the rows, as once, few or many counts, or as a class when the clone is expanded.

TRBJ2-3 - TRBD2 TRBV3-1/TRBV3-2 CASSQGLAGRAGDTQYF TGTGCCAGCAGCCAAGGACTAGCGGGAAGAGCAGGAGATACGCAGTATTTT
TRBJ1-1 - - TRBV4-3 CASSQDSAGNTEAFF TGCGCCAGCAGCCAAGATTCCGCAGGGAACACTGAAGCTTTCTTT
TRBJ2-7 - - TRBV5-1 CASSSSGGDEQYF TGCGCCAGCAGCTCGTCCGGCGGGGACGAGCAGTACTTC
TRBJ1-4 - - TRBV7-6 CASSLGTGNRATNEKLFF TGTGCCAGCAGCTTAGGGACTGGGAATAGAGCGACTAATGAAAAACTGTTTTTT
TRBJ1-2 - - TRBV6-5 CASKGRNRANGYTF TGTGCCAGCAAGGGTCGGAACAGGGCGAATGGCTACACCTTC
TRBJ1-5 - TRBD1 TRBV5-6 CASSSLETGDQPQHF TGTGCCAGCAGCTCACTAGAGACAGGGGATCAGCCCCAGCATTTT
TRBJ2-7 - - TRBV3-1/TRBV3-2 CASSQDRAAYEQYF TGTGCCAGCAGCCAAGACAGGGCGGCCTACGAGCAGTACTTC
TRBJ1-5 - - TRBV6-1 CASSETQVQNQPQHF TGTGCCAGCAGTGAGACCCAGGTCCAAAATCAGCCCCAGCATTTT
TRBJ2-7 - - TRBV11-2 CASSLGEGAYEQYF TGTGCCAGCAGCTTAGGAGAGGGGGCCTACGAGCAGTACTTC
TRBJ2-1 - TRBD2 TRBV28 CASSLPGGTLNEQFF TGTGCCAGCAGCCTCCCGGGAGGAACGCTCAATGAGCAGTTCTTC
TRBJ2-2 few - TRBV21-1 CASSKAEREVLGELFF TGTGCCAGCAGCAAAGCCGAGCGGGAGGTTTTAGGGGAGCTGTTTTTT
TRBJ1-4 few - TRBV5-1 CASSLPTGTNEKLFF TGCGCCAGCAGCTTGCCGACAGGAACTAATGAAAAACTGTTTTTT
TRBJ2-7 - - TRBV30 CAWSGGWANEQYF TGTGCCTGGAGCGGAGGGTGGGCGAACGAGCAGTACTTC
TRBJ2-7 - - TRBV11-2 CASSSGVEQYF TGTGCCAGCAGTTCCGGTGTCGAGCAGTACTTC
TRBJ2-7 once - TRBV19 CASKKGDSYEQYF TGTGCCAGTAAAAAAGGGGACTCCTACGAGCAGTACTTC
TRBJ1-1 - - TRBV4-3 CASSQQTDLHTEAFF TGCGCCAGCAGCCAACAGACAGACCTTCACACTGAAGCTTTCTTT
TRBJ2-5 - - TRBV7-2 CASSFNGLQEREYF TGTGCCAGCAGCTTCAATGGACTTCAAGAGAGGGAGTACTTC
TRBJ1-1 - - TRBV11-1 CASSLMMRPMNTEAFF TGTGCCAGCAGCTTGATGATGAGGCCGATGAACACTGAAGCTTTCTTT
TRBJ2-7 once - TRBV6-6 CASRSTGPHSYEQYF TGTGCCAGCAGATCCACAGGACCTCACTCCTACGAGCAGTACTTC
TRBJ2-1 - - TRBV7-2 CASSLHSTSVALFYNEQFF TGTGCCAGCAGCTTACACTCGACTAGTGTGGCCCTCTTCTACAATGAGCAGTTCTTC
TRBJ2-1 once TRBD1 TRBV11-2 CASSSTGGQFF TGTGCCAGCAGCTCGACAGGGGGGCAGTTCTTC
TRBJ2-7 - TRBD2 TRBV7-2 CASSGAGGGAYEQYF TGTGCCAGCAGCGGGGCCGGCGGGGGGGCCTACGAGCAGTACTTC
TRBJ1-2 - TRBD1 TRBV15 CATSSGTTGISGYTF TGTGCCACCAGCAGCGGGACGACAGGGATTAGTGGCTACACCTTC
TRBJ2-3 - TRBD2 TRBV5-4 CASSGETSGRTDTQYF TGTGCCAGCAGCGGCGAGACTAGCGGGAGAACAGATACGCAGTATTTT